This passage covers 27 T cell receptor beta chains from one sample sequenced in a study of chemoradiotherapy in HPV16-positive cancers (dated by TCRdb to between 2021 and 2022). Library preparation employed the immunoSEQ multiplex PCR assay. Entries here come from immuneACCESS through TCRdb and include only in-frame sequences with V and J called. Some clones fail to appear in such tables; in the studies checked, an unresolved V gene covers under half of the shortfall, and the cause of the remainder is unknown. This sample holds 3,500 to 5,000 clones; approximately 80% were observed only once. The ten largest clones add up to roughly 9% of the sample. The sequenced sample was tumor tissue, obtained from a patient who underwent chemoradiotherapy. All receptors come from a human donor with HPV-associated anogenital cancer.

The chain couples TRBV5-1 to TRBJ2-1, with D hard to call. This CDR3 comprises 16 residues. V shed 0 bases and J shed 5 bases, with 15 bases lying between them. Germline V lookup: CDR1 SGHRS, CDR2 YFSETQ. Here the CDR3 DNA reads TGCGCCAGCAGCTTGGTTTTGAGCTCGGTTAACAATGAGCAGTTCTTC. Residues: CASSLVLSSVNNEQFF.

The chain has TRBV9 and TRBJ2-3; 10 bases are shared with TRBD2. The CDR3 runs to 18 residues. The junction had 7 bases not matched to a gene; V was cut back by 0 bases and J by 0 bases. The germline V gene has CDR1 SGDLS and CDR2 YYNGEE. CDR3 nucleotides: TGTGCCAGCAGCGTAGGACTAGCGGGCGGACTTAGCACAGATACGCAGTATTTT. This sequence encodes CASSVGLAGGLSTDTQYF.

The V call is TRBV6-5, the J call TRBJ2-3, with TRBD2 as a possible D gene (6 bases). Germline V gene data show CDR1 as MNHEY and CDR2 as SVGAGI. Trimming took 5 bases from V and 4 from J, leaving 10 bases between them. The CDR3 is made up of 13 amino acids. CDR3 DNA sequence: TGTGCCAGCAGTCGGGGGTTCTCAGATACGCAGTATTTT. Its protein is CASSRGFSDTQYF.

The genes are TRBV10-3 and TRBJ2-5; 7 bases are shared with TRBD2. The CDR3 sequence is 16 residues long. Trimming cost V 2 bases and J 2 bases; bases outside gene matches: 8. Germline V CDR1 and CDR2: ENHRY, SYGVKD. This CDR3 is CAISEGKGRGQETQYF. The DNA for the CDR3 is TGTGCCATCAGTGAGGGTAAAGGGAGGGGACAAGAGACCCAGTACTTC.

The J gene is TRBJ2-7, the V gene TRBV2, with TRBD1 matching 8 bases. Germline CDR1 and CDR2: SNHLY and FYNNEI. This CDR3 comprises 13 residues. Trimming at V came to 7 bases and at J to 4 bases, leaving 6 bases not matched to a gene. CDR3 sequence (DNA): TGTGCCAGCAAGGGGACAGGATCGTACGAGCAGTACTTC. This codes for CASKGTGSYEQYF. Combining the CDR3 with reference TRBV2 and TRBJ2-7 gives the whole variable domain EPEVTQTPSHQVTQMGQEVILRCVPISNHLYFYWYRQILGQKVEFLVSFYNNEISEKSEIFDDQFSVERPDGSNFTLKIRSTKLEDSAMYFCASKGTGSYEQYFGPGTRLTVT.

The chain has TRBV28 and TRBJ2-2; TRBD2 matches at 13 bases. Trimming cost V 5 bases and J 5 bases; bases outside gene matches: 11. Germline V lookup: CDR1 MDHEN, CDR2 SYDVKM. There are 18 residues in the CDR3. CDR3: CASSLSRGLAGLTGELFF. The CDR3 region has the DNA TGTGCCAGCAGTCTAAGCCGGGGACTAGCGGGATTGACCGGGGAGCTGTTTTTT. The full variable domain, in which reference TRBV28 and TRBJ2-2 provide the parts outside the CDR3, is DVKVTQSSRYLVKRTGEKVFLECVQDMDHENMFWYRQDPGLGLRLIYFSYDVKMKEKGDIPEGYSVSREKKERFSLILESASTNQTSMYLCASSLSRGLAGLTGELFFGEGSRLTVL.

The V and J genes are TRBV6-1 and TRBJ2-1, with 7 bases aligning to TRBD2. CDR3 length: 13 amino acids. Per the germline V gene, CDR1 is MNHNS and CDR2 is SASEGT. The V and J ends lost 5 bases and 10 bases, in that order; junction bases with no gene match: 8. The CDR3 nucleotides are TGTGCCAGCAGTTTGTCGGGGGAGGGCGAGCAGTTCTTC. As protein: CASSLSGEGEQFF.

CDR3 nucleotides: TGTGCCAGCACCCCCGGTAGCGAGGGTGGGGCCAACGTCCTGACTTTC. Translation: CASTPGSEGGANVLTF. The chain uses TRBV28 and TRBJ2-6; a weak D match, TRBD2 (5 bases). V shed 7 bases and J shed 3 bases, with 16 bases lying between them. Germline V CDR1 and CDR2: MDHEN, SYDVKM. The CDR3 contains 16 residues. The whole variable domain, remainder taken from reference TRBV28 and TRBJ2-6, is DVKVTQSSRYLVKRTGEKVFLECVQDMDHENMFWYRQDPGLGLRLIYFSYDVKMKEKGDIPEGYSVSREKKERFSLILESASTNQTSMYLCASTPGSEGGANVLTFGAGSRLTVL.

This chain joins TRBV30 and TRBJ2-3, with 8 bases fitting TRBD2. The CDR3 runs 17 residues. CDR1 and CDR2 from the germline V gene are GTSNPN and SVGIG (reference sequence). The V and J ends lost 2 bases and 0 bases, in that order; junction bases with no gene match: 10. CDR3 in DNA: TGTGCCTGGAGTCCTCCCCGGGGGGGGATCAGCACAGATACGCAGTATTTT. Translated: CAWSPPRGGISTDTQYF.

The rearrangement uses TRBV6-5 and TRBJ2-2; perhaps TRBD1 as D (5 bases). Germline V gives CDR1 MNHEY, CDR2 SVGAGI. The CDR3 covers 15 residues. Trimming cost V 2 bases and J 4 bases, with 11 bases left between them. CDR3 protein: CASSYEGVGTGELFF. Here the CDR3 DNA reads TGTGCCAGCAGTTACGAAGGGGTTGGCACCGGGGAGCTGTTTTTT.

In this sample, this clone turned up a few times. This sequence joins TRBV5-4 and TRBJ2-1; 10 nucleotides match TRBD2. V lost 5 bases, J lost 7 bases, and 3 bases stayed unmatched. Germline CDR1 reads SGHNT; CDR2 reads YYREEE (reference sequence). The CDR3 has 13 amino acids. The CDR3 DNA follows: TGTGCCAGCAGGAGCGGGGGGGCGAATGAGCAGTTCTTC. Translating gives CASRSGGANEQFF.

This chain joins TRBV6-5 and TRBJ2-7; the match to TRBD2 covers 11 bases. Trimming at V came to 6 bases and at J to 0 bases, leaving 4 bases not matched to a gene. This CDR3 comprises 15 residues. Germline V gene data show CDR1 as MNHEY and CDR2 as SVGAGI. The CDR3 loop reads CASRHGTSGSYEQYF. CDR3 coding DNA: TGTGCCAGCAGACACGGGACTAGCGGCTCCTACGAGCAGTACTTC.

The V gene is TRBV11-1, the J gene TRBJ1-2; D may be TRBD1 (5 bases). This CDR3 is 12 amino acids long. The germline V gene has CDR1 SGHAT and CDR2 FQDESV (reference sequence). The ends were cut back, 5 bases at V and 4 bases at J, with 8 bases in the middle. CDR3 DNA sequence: TGTGCCAGCAGCCTTGACAGCTATGGCTACACCTTC. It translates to CASSLDSYGYTF.

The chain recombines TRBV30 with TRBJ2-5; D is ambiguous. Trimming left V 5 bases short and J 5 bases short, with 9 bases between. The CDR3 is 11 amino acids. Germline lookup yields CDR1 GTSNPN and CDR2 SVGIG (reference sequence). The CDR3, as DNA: TGTGCCTGGGGTTACGGGGAGACCCAGTACTTC. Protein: CAWGYGETQYF.

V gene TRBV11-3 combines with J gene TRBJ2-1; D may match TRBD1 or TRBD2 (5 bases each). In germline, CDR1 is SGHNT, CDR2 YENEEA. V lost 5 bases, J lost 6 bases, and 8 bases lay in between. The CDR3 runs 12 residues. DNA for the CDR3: TGTGCCAGCAGCACCGGGACCAATGAGCAGTTCTTC. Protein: CASSTGTNEQFF. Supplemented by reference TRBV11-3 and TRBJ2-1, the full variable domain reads EAGVVQSPRYKIIEKKQPVAFWCNPISGHNTLYWYLQNLGQGPELLIRYENEEAVDDSQLPKDRFSAERLKGVDSTLKIQPAELGDSAVYLCASSTGTNEQFFGPGTRLTVL.

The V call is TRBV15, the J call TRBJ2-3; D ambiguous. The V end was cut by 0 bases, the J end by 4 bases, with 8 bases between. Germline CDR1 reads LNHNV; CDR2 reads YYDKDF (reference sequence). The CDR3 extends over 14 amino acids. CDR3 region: CATSRDTGPDTQYF. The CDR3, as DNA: TGTGCCACCAGCAGAGATACGGGCCCAGATACGCAGTATTTT.

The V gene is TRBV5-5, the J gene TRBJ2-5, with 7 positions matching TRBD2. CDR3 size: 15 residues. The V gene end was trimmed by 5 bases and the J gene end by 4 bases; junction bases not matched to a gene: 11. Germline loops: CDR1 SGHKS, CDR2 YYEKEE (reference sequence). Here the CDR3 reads CASRGMALAGETQYF. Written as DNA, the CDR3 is TGTGCCAGCAGGGGAATGGCTTTAGCGGGAGAGACCCAGTACTTC.

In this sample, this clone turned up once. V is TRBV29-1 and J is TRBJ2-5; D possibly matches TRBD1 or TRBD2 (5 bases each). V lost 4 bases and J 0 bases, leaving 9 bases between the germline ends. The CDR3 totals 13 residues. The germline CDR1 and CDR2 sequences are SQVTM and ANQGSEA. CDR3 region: CSVGEGYQETQYF. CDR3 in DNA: TGCAGCGTTGGCGAGGGGTACCAAGAGACCCAGTACTTC.

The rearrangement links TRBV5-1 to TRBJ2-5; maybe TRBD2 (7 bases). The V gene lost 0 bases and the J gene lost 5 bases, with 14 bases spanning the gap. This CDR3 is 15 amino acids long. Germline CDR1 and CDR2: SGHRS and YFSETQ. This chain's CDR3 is CASSLGAGGHETQYF. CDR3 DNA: TGCGCCAGCAGCTTGGGGGCCGGGGGGCACGAGACCCAGTACTTC.

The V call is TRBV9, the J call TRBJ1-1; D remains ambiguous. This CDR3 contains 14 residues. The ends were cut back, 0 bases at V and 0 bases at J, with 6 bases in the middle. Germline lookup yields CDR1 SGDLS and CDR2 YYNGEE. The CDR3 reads CASSVDLMNTEAFF. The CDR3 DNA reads TGTGCCAGCAGCGTAGATCTAATGAACACTGAAGCTTTCTTT. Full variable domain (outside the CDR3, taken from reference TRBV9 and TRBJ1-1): DSGVTQTPKHLITATGQRVTLRCSPRSGDLSVYWYQQSLDQGLQFLIQYYNGEERAKGNILERFSAQQFPDLHSELNLSSLELGDSALYFCASSVDLMNTEAFFGQGTRLTVV.

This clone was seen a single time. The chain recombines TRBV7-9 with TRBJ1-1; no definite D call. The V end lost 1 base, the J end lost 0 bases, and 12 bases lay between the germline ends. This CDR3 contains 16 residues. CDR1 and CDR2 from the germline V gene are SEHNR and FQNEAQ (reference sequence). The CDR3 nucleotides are TGTGCCAGCAGCTTAGGAGGGAGTTCCATGAACACTGAAGCTTTCTTT. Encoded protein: CASSLGGSSMNTEAFF.

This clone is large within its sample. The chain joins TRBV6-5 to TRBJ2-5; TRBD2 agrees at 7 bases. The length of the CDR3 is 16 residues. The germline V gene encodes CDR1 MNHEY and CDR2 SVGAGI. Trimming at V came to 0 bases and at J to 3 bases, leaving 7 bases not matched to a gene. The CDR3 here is CASSYSPSGLKETQYF. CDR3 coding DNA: TGTGCCAGCAGTTACTCGCCTAGCGGACTAAAAGAGACCCAGTACTTC.

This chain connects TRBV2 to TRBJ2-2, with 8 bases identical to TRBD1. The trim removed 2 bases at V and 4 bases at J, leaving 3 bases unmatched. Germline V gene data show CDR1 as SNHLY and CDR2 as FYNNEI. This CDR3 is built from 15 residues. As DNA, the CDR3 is TGTGCCAGCAGTGAACACACAGGGGGCACCGGGGAGCTGTTTTTT. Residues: CASSEHTGGTGELFF. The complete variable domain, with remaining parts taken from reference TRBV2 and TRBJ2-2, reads EPEVTQTPSHQVTQMGQEVILRCVPISNHLYFYWYRQILGQKVEFLVSFYNNEISEKSEIFDDQFSVERPDGSNFTLKIRSTKLEDSAMYFCASSEHTGGTGELFFGEGSRLTVL.

CDR3 bases: TGTGCCAGCAGCTTTCGGACAGATGAAGCTTTCTTT. Its translation is CASSFRTDEAFF. The J gene is TRBJ1-1, the V gene TRBV5-6; tentative D call: TRBD1 (6 bases). The CDR3 totals 12 residues. Germline V lookup: CDR1 SGHDT, CDR2 YYEEEE. Trimming shortened V by 2 bases and J by 7 bases, and 9 bases separated the two germline ends.

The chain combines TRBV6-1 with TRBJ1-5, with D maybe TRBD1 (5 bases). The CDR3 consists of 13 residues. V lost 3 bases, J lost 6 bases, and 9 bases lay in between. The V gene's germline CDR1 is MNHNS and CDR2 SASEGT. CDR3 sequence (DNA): TGTGCCAGCAGTGACAGGGACGTTCAGCCCCAGCATTTT. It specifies CASSDRDVQPQHF.

CDR3 DNA sequence: TGTGCCAGCAGCTTAGTGGATAGCGGGGGTGTAGATACGCAGTATTTT. Translating gives CASSLVDSGGVDTQYF. The chain recombines TRBV7-2 with TRBJ2-3, with 9 nucleotides matching TRBD2. Per the germline V gene, CDR1 is SGHTA and CDR2 is FQGNSA. The length of the CDR3 is 16 residues. V lost 1 base, J lost 5 bases, and 7 bases stayed unmatched.

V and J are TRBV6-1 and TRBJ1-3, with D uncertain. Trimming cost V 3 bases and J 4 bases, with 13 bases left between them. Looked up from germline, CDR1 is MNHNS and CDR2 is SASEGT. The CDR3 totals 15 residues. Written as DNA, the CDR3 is TGTGCCAGCAGTGACTACCTGAATATGGGAAACACCATATATTTT. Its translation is CASSDYLNMGNTIYF.